This T cell receptor (beta chain) comes out of a study of CD8 T cells in ankylosing spondylitis. Broader study findings: Among TCR beta sequences, a motif of 7 to 9 highly homologous variants appeared characteristic of ankylosing spondylitis blood. Earlier reports found some motif variants in synovial fluid and blood in reactive arthritis. Significant enrichment of disease-linked clones was reported in matched ankylosing spondylitis synovial fluid.

Molecular-barcoded quantitative 5'-RACE produced these TCR beta libraries. TCRdb re-called the 5' RACE reads through MiXCR, storing one row per CDR3 protein. The repertoire holds hundreds of thousands of distinct CDR3 sequences, with 20% to 25% as singletons. The CDR3 contains 12 residues. V was trimmed by 5 bases and J by 5 bases, leaving 12 bases between them. Germline V gene lookup returns CDR1 GTSNPN and CDR2 SVGIG (reference sequence). Concerning this clonotype: Its antigen is unknown.

What was sequenced was blood, either unsorted or a sorted T cell fraction (not recorded which). The source is a male donor with ankylosing spondylitis or in good health (not recorded which). The chain recombines TRBV30 with TRBJ2-5; no clear D gene. The CDR3 DNA is TGTGCCTGGGGACCCTGGGTGGAGACCCAGTACTTC. It translates to CAWGPWVETQYF. The whole variable domain, remainder taken from reference TRBV30 and TRBJ2-5, is SQTIHQWPATLVQPVGSPLSLECTVEGTSNPNLYWYRQAAGRGLQLLFYSVGIGQISSEVPQNLSASRPQDRQFILSSKKLLLSDSGFYLCAWGPWVETQYFGPGTRLLVL.